A single sample is the source of the 14 T cell receptor beta chains below, sequenced in a study of response to subunit inactivated influenza vaccine. Via MiXCR, TCRdb re-called the RT-PCR reads, giving one row per CDR3 protein. The sample contains more than 700,000 distinct CDR3 sequences, approximately 21% of which appear only once. The specimen was PBMCs from blood, collected less than 6 days after vaccination. These receptors originate from a man in his fifties or sixties who received an inactivated influenza vaccine.

The V call is TRBV10-3, the J call TRBJ1-1; a weak D match, TRBD1 (6 bases). Trimming cost V 6 bases and J 7 bases, with 15 bases left between them. Germline V gives CDR1 ENHRY, CDR2 SYGVKD. The CDR3 length is 13 residues. The CDR3: CAISLQGGSEAFF. DNA for the CDR3: TGTGCCATCAGCCTACAGGGTGGAAGTGAAGCTTTCTTT.

This clonotype has a handful of counts. The rearrangement links TRBV6-2 or TRBV6-3 to TRBJ2-5; 8 bases agree with TRBD2. Germline-derived CDR1 and CDR2 are MNHEY and SVGEGT. The CDR3 contains 16 residues. Germline trimming cut 0 bases from V and 1 base from J; bases unmatched to any gene: 4. The CDR3 sequence is CASSYSAGAIQETQYF. The CDR3 DNA reads TGTGCCAGCAGTTACTCAGCGGGGGCTATCCAAGAGACCCAGTACTTC.

CDR3 loop: CASGYRATNEKLFF. For the CDR3, the DNA is TGTGCCAGCGGATACAGGGCAACTAATGAAAAACTGTTTTTT. This rearrangement joins TRBV6-5 to TRBJ1-4, with D possibly TRBD1 on 6 matching bases. V was clipped by 8 bases and J by 0 bases, with 10 bases between them. CDR3 length: 14 residues. Germline assignment: CDR1 MNHEY and CDR2 SVGAGI.

This clonotype was recorded a few times. The rearrangement links TRBV27 to TRBJ2-2; 10 bases are shared with TRBD1. Germline CDR1 and CDR2: MNHEY and SMNVEV (reference sequence). V lost 4 bases to trimming and J lost 6 bases; unmatched junction nucleotides: 2. The CDR3 sequence is 14 residues long. CDR3 sequence: CASSWDRGAGELFF. Written as DNA, the CDR3 is TGTGCCAGCAGTTGGGACAGGGGTGCCGGGGAGCTGTTTTTT.

A few counts support this clonotype. The rearrangement joins TRBV20-1 to TRBJ2-3; TRBD2 agrees at 9 bases. V shed 5 bases, J shed 3 bases, and the junction held 6 bases outside the gene matches. The CDR3 extends over 14 amino acids. Looked up from germline, CDR1 is DFQATT and CDR2 is SNEGSKA (reference sequence). CDR3 region: CSALPGLATDTQYF. In DNA form, the CDR3 reads TGCAGTGCTCTTCCGGGACTAGCTACAGATACGCAGTATTTT.

This clonotype showed up just a few times. The chain has TRBV28 and TRBJ1-1, with a weak D call TRBD1 (6 bases). The CDR3 is 15 amino acids. Germline CDR1 MDHEN, CDR2 SYDVKM. Trimming took 7 bases from V and 1 from J, leaving 16 bases between them. The CDR3 loop reads CASTRYQTGNTEAFF. The CDR3 bases are TGTGCCAGCACTCGATACCAGACAGGGAACACTGAAGCTTTCTTT.

The sample holds many counts of this clonotype. The CDR3: CSARVQGAVYEQYF. The DNA of the CDR3 is TGCAGTGCTAGGGTACAGGGGGCAGTCTACGAGCAGTACTTC. The chain is built from TRBV20-1 and TRBJ2-7; 9 bases align to TRBD1. Germline trimming cut 3 bases from V and 3 bases from J; bases unmatched to any gene: 6. This CDR3 has 14 residues. Per germline, CDR1 DFQATT and CDR2 SNEGSKA (reference sequence).

This clonotype was seen only a few times. This rearrangement joins TRBV7-9 to TRBJ1-1; 12 bases are a match to TRBD1. With 4 bases clipped from V and 6 bases from J, the junction kept 9 bases outside the gene matches. Per the germline V gene, CDR1 is SEHNR and CDR2 is FQNEAQ (reference sequence). The CDR3 runs 16 residues. CDR3 DNA: TGTGCCAGCAGCTCCCGGCGGGACAGGGGGCTGGCTGAAGCTTTCTTT. It codes for CASSSRRDRGLAEAFF. Full variable domain (missing parts from reference TRBV7-9 and TRBJ1-1): DTGVSQNPRHKITKRGQNVTFRCDPISEHNRLYWYRQTLGQGPEFLTYFQNEAQLEKSRLLSDRFSAERPKGSFSTLEIQRTEQGDSAMYLCASSSRRDRGLAEAFFGQGTRLTVV.

The CDR3 protein is CSANTATQYQETQYF. CDR3 nucleotides: TGCAGTGCTAACACAGCAACCCAATACCAAGAGACCCAGTACTTC. The J gene is TRBJ2-5, the V gene TRBV20-1; D gene ambiguous. Germline loops: CDR1 DFQATT, CDR2 SNEGSKA (reference sequence). Trimming stripped 4 bases from V and 0 bases from J, with 15 bases between. The length of the CDR3 is 15 residues.

At least ten counts were recorded for this clonotype. This chain uses TRBV5-6 with TRBJ2-3; no clear D gene. Germline CDR1 is SGHDT and CDR2 is YYEEEE. V was trimmed by 4 bases and J by 2 bases, leaving 11 bases between them. The CDR3 is 14 amino acids. This chain's CDR3 is CASSQRFSTDTQYF. The DNA for the CDR3 is TGTGCCAGCAGCCAGCGCTTTTCCACAGATACGCAGTATTTT.

This clonotype was recorded once. The J gene is TRBJ1-1, the V gene TRBV18, with a weak D call TRBD1 (5 bases). Trimming left V 3 bases short and J 3 bases short, with 14 bases between. Germline loops: CDR1 KGHSH, CDR2 LQKENI. This CDR3 has 15 residues. CDR3 sequence (DNA): TGTGCCAGCTCACCGAGGGGAACTGGAGACACTGAAGCTTTCTTT. It codes for CASSPRGTGDTEAFF.

There are a few counts of this clonotype. The rearrangement uses TRBV6-2 or TRBV6-3 and TRBJ2-7; TRBD2 matches 7 bases. Germline V gene lookup returns CDR1 MNHEY and CDR2 SVGEGT. The CDR3 is 14 residues long. V trimming: 7 bases; J trimming: 2 bases; junction bases outside the gene matches: 8. CDR3 nucleotides: TGTGCCAGCACCACCCACGGGGGGACCTACGAGCAGTACTTC. Its protein product is CASTTHGGTYEQYF.

This clonotype was detected only a few times. The chain uses TRBV7-2 and TRBJ2-2; D not resolved. Trimming removed 0 bases from V and 6 bases from J, with 17 bases in between. In germline, CDR1 is SGHTA, CDR2 FQGNSA. The CDR3 contains 17 residues. CDR3 sequence (DNA): TGTGCCAGCAGCTTAGCGTACGGTCCGCTACAACCCGGGGAGCTGTTTTTT. This codes for CASSLAYGPLQPGELFF.

The chain carries TRBV4-1 and TRBJ2-7; D is unclear. There are 14 residues in the CDR3. V lost 11 bases and J lost 5, with 22 bases in between. CDR1 is MGHRA, CDR2 YSYEKL, per germline. CDR3: CAASPSPLQNEQYF. DNA of the CDR3: TGCGCCGCCTCCCCTTCGCCCCTCCAGAACGAGCAGTACTTC.